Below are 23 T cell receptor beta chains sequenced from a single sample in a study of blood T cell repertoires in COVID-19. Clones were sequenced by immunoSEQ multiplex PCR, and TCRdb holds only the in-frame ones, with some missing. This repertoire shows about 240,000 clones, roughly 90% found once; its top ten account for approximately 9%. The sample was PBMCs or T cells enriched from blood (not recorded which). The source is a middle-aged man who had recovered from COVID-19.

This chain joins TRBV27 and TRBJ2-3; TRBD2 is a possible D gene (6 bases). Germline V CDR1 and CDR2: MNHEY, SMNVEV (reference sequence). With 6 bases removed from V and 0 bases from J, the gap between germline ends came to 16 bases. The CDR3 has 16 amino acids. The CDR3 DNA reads TGTGCCAGCAGCTTGACACTCGGGACTAGCACAGATACGCAGTATTTT. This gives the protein CASSLTLGTSTDTQYF.

In DNA, the CDR3 is TGTGCCAGCAGCTTAGGCGGATCGGGACAGTTTGGCTACACCTTC. Protein: CASSLGGSGQFGYTF. The chain links TRBV7-9 to TRBJ1-2; 7 nucleotides match TRBD1. This CDR3 has 15 residues. CDR1 SEHNR and CDR2 FQNEAQ come from the germline V gene (reference sequence). J gave up 7 bases and V 1 base, and 9 bases lay outside the gene matches.

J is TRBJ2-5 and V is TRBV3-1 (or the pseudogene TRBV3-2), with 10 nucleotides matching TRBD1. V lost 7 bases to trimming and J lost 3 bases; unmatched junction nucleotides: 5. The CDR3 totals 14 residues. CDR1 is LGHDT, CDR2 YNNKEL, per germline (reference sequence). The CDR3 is CASNRQGAKETQYF. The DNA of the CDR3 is TGTGCCAGCAACCGACAGGGGGCTAAAGAGACCCAGTACTTC.

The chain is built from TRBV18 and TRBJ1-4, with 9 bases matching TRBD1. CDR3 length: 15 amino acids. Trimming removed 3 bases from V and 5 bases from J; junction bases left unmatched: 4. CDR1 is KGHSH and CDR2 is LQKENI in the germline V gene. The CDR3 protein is CASSPRTGENEKLFF. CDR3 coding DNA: TGTGCCAGCTCACCCCGGACAGGGGAGAATGAAAAACTGTTTTTT.

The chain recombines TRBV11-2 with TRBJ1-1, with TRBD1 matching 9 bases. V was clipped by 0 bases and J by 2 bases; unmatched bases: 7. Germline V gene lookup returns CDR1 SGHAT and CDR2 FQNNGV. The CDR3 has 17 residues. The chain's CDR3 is CASSLEGTGRLNTEAFF. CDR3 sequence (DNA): TGTGCCAGCAGCTTAGAAGGGACAGGGCGGCTTAACACTGAAGCTTTCTTT.

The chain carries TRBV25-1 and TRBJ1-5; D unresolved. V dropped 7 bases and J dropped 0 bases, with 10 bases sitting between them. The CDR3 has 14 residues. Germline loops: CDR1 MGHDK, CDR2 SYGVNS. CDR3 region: CASNGGNSNQPQHF. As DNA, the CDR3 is TGTGCCAGCAATGGAGGGAATAGCAATCAGCCCCAGCATTTT.

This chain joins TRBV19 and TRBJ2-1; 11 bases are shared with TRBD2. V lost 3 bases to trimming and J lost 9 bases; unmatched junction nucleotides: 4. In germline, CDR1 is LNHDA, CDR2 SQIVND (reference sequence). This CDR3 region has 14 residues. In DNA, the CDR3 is TGTGCCAGTAGTATCCGGACTAGCGGGCCTGAGCAGTTCTTC. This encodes CASSIRTSGPEQFF.

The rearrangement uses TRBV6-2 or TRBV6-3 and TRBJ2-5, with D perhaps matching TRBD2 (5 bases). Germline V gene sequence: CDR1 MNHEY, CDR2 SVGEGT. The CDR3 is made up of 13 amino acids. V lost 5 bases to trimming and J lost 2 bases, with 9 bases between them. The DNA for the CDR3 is TGTGCCAGCAGTCTAGCTGCTCAAGAGACCCAGTACTTC. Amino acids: CASSLAAQETQYF.

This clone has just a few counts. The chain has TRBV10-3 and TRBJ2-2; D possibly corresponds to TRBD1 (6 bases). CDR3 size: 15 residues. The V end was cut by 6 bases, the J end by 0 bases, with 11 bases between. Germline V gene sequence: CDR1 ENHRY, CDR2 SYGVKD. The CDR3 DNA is TGTGCCATCAGGGACGACAGGTCGAACACCGGGGAGCTGTTTTTT. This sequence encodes CAIRDDRSNTGELFF.

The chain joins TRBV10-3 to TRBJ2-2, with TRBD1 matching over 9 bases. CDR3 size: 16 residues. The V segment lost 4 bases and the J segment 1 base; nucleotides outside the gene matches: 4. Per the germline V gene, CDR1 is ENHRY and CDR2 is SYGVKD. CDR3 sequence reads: CAISAGGQGNTGELFF. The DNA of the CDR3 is TGTGCCATCAGTGCCGGGGGACAGGGGAACACCGGGGAGCTGTTTTTT.

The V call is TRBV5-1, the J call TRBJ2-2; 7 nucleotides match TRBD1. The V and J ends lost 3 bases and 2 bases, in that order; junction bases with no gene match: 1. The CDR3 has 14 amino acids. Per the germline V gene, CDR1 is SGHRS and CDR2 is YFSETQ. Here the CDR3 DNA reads TGCGCCAGCAGCTACAGGGGCAACACCGGGGAGCTGTTTTTT. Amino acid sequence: CASSYRGNTGELFF.

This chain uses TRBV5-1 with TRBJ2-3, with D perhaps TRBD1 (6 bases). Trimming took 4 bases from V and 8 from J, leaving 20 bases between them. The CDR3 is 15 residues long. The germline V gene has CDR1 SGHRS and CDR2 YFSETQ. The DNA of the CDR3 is TGCGCCAGCAGCGAGGATGGGACATCCTCGTCTACGCAGTATTTT. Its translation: CASSEDGTSSSTQYF. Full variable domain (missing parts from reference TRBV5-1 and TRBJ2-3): KAGVTQTPRYLIKTRGQQVTLSCSPISGHRSVSWYQQTPGQGLQFLFEYFSETQRNKGNFPGRFSGRQFSNSRSEMNVSTLELGDSALYLCASSEDGTSSSTQYFGPGTRLTVL.

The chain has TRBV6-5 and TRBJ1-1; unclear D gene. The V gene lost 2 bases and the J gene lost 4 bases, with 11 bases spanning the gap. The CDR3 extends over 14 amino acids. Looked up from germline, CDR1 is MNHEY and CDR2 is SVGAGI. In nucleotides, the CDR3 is TGTGCCAGCAGTTACGATCAGGAAAGCACTGAAGCTTTCTTT. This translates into CASSYDQESTEAFF.

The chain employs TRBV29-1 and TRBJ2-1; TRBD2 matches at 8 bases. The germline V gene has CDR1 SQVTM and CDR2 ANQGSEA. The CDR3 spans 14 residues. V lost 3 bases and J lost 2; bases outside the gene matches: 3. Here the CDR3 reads CSVESGLAYNEQFF. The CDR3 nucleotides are TGCAGCGTTGAGTCGGGACTAGCCTACAATGAGCAGTTCTTC.

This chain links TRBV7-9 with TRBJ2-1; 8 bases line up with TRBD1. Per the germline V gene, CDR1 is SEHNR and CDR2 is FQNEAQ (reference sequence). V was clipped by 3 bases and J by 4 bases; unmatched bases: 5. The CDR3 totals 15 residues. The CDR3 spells CASSFGTGAYNEQFF. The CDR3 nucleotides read TGTGCCAGCAGCTTCGGGACAGGCGCATACAATGAGCAGTTCTTC. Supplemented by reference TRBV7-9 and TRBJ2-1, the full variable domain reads DTGVSQNPRHKITKRGQNVTFRCDPISEHNRLYWYRQTLGQGPEFLTYFQNEAQLEKSRLLSDRFSAERPKGSFSTLEIQRTEQGDSAMYLCASSFGTGAYNEQFFGPGTRLTVL.

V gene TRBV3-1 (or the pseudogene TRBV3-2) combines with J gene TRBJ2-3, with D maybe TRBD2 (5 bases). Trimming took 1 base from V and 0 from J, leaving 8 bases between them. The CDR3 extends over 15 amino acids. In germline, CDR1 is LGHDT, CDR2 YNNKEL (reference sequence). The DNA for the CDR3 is TGTGCCAGCAGCCAAGGGACTTATAGCACAGATACGCAGTATTTT. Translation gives CASSQGTYSTDTQYF.

DNA for the CDR3: TGTGCCAGCAGTCAGTCAGGGGCTAGTAATTCACCCCTCCACTTT. Protein sequence: CASSQSGASNSPLHF. This chain joins TRBV6-6 and TRBJ1-6; D might be TRBD1 (6 bases). CDR1 is MNHNY, CDR2 SVGAGI, per germline (reference sequence). This CDR3 region has 15 residues. V was clipped by 5 bases and J by 6 bases, with 14 bases between them.

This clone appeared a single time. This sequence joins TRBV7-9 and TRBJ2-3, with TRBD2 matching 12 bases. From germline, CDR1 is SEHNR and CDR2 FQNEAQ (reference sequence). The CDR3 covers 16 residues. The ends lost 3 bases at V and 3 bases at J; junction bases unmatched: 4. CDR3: CASSFGLAGRTDTQYF. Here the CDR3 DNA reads TGTGCCAGCAGCTTTGGACTAGCGGGAAGAACAGATACGCAGTATTTT.

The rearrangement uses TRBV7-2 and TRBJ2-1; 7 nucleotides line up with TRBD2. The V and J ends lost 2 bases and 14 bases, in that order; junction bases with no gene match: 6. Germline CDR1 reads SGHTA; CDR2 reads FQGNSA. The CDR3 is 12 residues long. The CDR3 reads CASSLTSEGKFF. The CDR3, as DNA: TGTGCCAGCAGCTTAACTAGCGAAGGAAAGTTCTTC.

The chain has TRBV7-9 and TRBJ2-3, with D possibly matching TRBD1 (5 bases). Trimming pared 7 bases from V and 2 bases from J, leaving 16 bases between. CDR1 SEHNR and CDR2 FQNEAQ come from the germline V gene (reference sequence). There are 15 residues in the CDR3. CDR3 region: CASTPDSLITDTQYF. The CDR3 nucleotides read TGTGCCAGCACCCCCGACAGTCTCATCACAGATACGCAGTATTTT.

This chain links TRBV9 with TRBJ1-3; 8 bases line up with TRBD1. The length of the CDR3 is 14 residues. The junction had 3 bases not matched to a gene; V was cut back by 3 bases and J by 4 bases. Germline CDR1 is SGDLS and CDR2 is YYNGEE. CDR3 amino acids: CASSGDRLGNTIYF. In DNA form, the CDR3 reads TGTGCCAGCAGCGGGGACAGGCTGGGAAACACCATATATTTT.

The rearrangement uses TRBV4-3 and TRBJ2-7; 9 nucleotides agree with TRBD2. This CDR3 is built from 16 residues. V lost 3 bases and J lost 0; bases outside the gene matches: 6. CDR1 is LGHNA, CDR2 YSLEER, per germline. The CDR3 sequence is CASSQRLAANSYEQYF. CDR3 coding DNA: TGCGCCAGCAGCCAGAGACTAGCGGCGAACTCCTACGAGCAGTACTTC.

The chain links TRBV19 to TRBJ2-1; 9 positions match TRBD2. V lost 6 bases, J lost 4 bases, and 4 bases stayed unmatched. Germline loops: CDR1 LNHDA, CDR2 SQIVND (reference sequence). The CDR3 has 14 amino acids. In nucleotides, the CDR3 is TGTGCCAGTAGCCTGACTAGCGGTTACAATGAGCAGTTCTTC. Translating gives CASSLTSGYNEQFF.